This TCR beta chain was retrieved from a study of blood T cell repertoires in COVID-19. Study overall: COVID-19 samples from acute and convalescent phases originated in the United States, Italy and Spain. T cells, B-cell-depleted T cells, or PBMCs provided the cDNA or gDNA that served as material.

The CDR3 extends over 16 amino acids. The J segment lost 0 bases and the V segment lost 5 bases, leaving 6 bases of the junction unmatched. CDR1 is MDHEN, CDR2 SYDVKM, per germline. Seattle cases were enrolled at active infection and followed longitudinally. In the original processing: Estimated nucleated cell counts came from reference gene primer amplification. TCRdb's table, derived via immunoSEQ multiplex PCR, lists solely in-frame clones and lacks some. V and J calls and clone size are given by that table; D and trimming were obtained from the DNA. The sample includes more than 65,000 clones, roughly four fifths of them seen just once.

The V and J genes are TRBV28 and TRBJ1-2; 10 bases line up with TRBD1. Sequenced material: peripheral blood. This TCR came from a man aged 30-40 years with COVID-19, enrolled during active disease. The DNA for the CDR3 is TGTGCCAGCAGTCGGGACAGGGGAAGGGCTAACTATGGCTACACCTTC. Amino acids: CASSRDRGRANYGYTF.